The next 15 T cell receptor beta chains were all read from a single sample in a study of control samples from healthy donors and cancer patients. The repertoire was sequenced with immunoSEQ multiplex PCR; TCRdb's copy has only in-frame clones and lacks some. The sample records 51,000 or so clones, about 80% being singletons. Sequencing was performed on blood. The receptors come from a man between 65 and 85 years old in good health.

A few counts support this clone. This chain connects TRBV19 to TRBJ1-5, with 7 bases that match TRBD1. CDR1 is LNHDA and CDR2 is SQIVND in the germline V gene (reference sequence). J lost 5 bases, V lost 5 bases, and 3 bases had no gene match. CDR3 size: 13 residues. DNA of the CDR3: TGTGCCAGTAGTGACAGGGTGGATCAGCCCCAGCATTTT. Translated: CASSDRVDQPQHF.

J is TRBJ1-2 and V is TRBV7-2; 11 bases agree with TRBD1. V lost 4 bases to trimming and J lost 8 bases; unmatched junction nucleotides: 9. The germline V gene encodes CDR1 SGHTA and CDR2 FQGNSA. The CDR3 runs 15 residues. CDR3 DNA: TGTGCCAGCAGCTCATTTTATCGGACAGGGGGCGGCTACACCTTC. Its translation: CASSSFYRTGGGYTF.

This clone came up a few times. This chain links TRBV30 with TRBJ2-7; 11 nucleotides agree with TRBD1. The CDR3 has 14 residues. Germline lookup yields CDR1 GTSNPN and CDR2 SVGIG (reference sequence). Losses at the gene ends were 2 bases for V and 2 bases for J; bases not matched to a gene: 2. The CDR3 coding sequence is TGTGCCTGGAGTAGGGGACAGGGGGCCTACGAGCAGTACTTC. As protein: CAWSRGQGAYEQYF.

The chain recombines TRBV9 with TRBJ2-7, with D possibly TRBD2 on 6 matching bases. The germline gives CDR1 SGDLS, CDR2 YYNGEE. Trimming stripped 0 bases from V and 6 bases from J, with 10 bases between. The CDR3 has 13 residues. The CDR3 DNA sequence: TGTGCCAGCAGCGTAGATTTGGAGGGCGAGCAGTACTTC. It is translated as CASSVDLEGEQYF. The full variable domain, rest sourced from reference TRBV9 and TRBJ2-7, is DSGVTQTPKHLITATGQRVTLRCSPRSGDLSVYWYQQSLDQGLQFLIQYYNGEERAKGNILERFSAQQFPDLHSELNLSSLELGDSALYFCASSVDLEGEQYFGPGTRLTVT.

The CDR3 sequence is CASSAGGTGGGGEQYF. The CDR3 DNA reads as TGTGCCAGCAGCGCAGGGGGGACAGGGGGAGGAGGCGAGCAGTACTTC. The rearrangement links TRBV11-3 to TRBJ2-7; 11 bases align to TRBD1. The CDR3 contains 16 residues. The trim removed 5 bases at V and 6 bases at J, leaving 12 bases unmatched. The germline gives CDR1 SGHNT, CDR2 YENEEA.

The V call is TRBV18, the J call TRBJ1-2, with 8 bases identical to TRBD1. The trim removed 3 bases at V and 5 bases at J, leaving 5 bases unmatched. This CDR3 has 14 residues. The germline gives CDR1 KGHSH, CDR2 LQKENI. Here the CDR3 reads CASSPRTGNYGYTF. The CDR3, as DNA: TGTGCCAGCTCACCCAGGACAGGGAATTATGGCTACACCTTC.

This chain joins TRBV12-3 or TRBV12-4 and TRBJ2-1; tentative D call: TRBD2 (6 bases). The CDR3 runs 13 residues. With 9 bases removed from V and 4 bases from J, the gap between germline ends came to 13 bases. CDR3 sequence (DNA): TGTGCCAGTCGGGACTCAGGATACAATGAGCAGTTCTTC. It codes for CASRDSGYNEQFF.

J is TRBJ2-7 and V is TRBV18; D perhaps matches TRBD2 (5 bases). Germline CDR1 is KGHSH and CDR2 is LQKENI. The CDR3 consists of 14 residues. V was shortened by 0 bases and J by 3 bases, with 9 bases between the two germline ends. CDR3: CASSPPRGHYEQYF. CDR3 sequence (DNA): TGTGCCAGCTCACCACCGAGAGGGCACTACGAGCAGTACTTC. The variable domain in full, with the rest retrieved from reference TRBV18 and TRBJ2-7, is NAGVMQNPRHLVRRRGQEARLRCSPMKGHSHVYWYRQLPEEGLKFMVYLQKENIIDESGMPKERFSAEFPKEGPSILRIQQVVRGDSAAYFCASSPPRGHYEQYFGPGTRLTVT.

The chain uses TRBV7-6 and TRBJ2-7; 8 positions match TRBD1. The CDR3 spans 15 residues. V shed 5 bases, J shed 0 bases, and the junction held 6 bases outside the gene matches. Per the germline V gene, CDR1 is SGHVS and CDR2 is FNYEAQ. In nucleotides, the CDR3 is TGTGCCAGCAGCCTGGGACAGGAGAGCTCCTACGAGCAGTACTTC. Amino acid sequence: CASSLGQESSYEQYF.

The rearrangement joins TRBV5-1 to TRBJ2-7; D is unclear. Trimming pared 0 bases from V and 2 bases from J, leaving 6 bases between. The CDR3 has 13 amino acids. CDR1 is SGHRS and CDR2 is YFSETQ in the germline V gene. CDR3 in amino acids: CASSLERAYEQYF. The CDR3 nucleotides read TGCGCCAGCAGCTTGGAAAGGGCCTACGAGCAGTACTTC.

The chain recombines TRBV28 with TRBJ1-2; D is uncertain. CDR1 is MDHEN and CDR2 is SYDVKM in the germline V gene. CDR3 length: 16 residues. The V end was cut by 5 bases, the J end by 0 bases, with 16 bases between. The chain's CDR3 is CASSPPGGQANYGYTF. The CDR3 DNA is TGTGCCAGCAGTCCCCCCGGTGGCCAAGCTAACTATGGCTACACCTTC.

V usage is TRBV7-2 and J usage is TRBJ1-2; unclear D gene. The CDR3 runs 14 residues. Germline loops: CDR1 SGHTA, CDR2 FQGNSA. Trimming took off 5 bases at V and 7 bases at J, with 17 bases between the two ends. In DNA, the CDR3 is TGTGCCAGCAGCCTAATGGGCCTCCTTCGTGGCTACACCTTC. Protein product: CASSLMGLLRGYTF.

The V and J genes are TRBV24-1 and TRBJ2-3; D call uncertain. The CDR3 runs to 14 residues. The V gene lost 1 base and the J gene lost 1 base, with 5 bases spanning the gap. Per germline, CDR1 KGHDR and CDR2 SFDVKD. For the CDR3, the DNA is TGTGCCACCAGTGATTTCTCCCGCACAGATACGCAGTATTTT. It is translated as CATSDFSRTDTQYF.

This chain uses TRBV27 with TRBJ1-6, with unresolved D. CDR3 length equals 13 residues. Germline V gene data show CDR1 as MNHEY and CDR2 as SMNVEV (reference sequence). V lost 3 bases and J 6 bases, leaving 6 bases between the germline ends. The CDR3 is CASSFTANSPLHF. The CDR3 DNA sequence: TGTGCCAGCAGTTTTACGGCTAATTCACCCCTCCACTTT.

The rearrangement joins TRBV18 to TRBJ1-4; no clear D. This CDR3 is 13 amino acids long. Looked up from germline, CDR1 is KGHSH and CDR2 is LQKENI. Trimming stripped 1 base from V and 1 base from J, with 1 base between. CDR3 region: CASSPRTNEKLFF. The CDR3 DNA reads as TGTGCCAGCTCACCACGAACTAATGAAAAACTGTTTTTT. The complete variable domain, with remaining parts taken from reference TRBV18 and TRBJ1-4, reads NAGVMQNPRHLVRRRGQEARLRCSPMKGHSHVYWYRQLPEEGLKFMVYLQKENIIDESGMPKERFSAEFPKEGPSILRIQQVVRGDSAAYFCASSPRTNEKLFFGSGTQLSVL.